This TCR beta chain was documented in a study of cytomegalovirus exposure and HLA in healthy donors. In the study overall: Counted in an early data release were 75 million to 85 million unique TCRs from HLA-typed donors.

With 60 Vbeta and 13 Jbeta primers, the PCR was carried out. Generated by immunoSEQ multiplex PCR, the TCRdb table keeps only in-frame clones and is missing some. The data show under 35,000 clones, roughly 60% seen once. Germline V gene sequence: CDR1 MGHDK, CDR2 SYGVNS. V gave up 0 bases and J gave up 3 bases, with 3 bases separating them. The CDR3 contains 12 residues. Worth noting for this clone: As yet, its antigen is unknown.

Points from the study as a whole: TRBV6-2, TRBV6-3 and other indistinguishable V segments were excluded. Near-uniform donor sequencing depth was presumed by presence/absence analyses. Within an earlier analysis, most TCR beta V segments proved productive either about 90% or about 30% of the time.

The sequenced sample consisted of PBMCs. The receptor was isolated from a man between 45 and 60 years old in good health and CMV-seropositive. The chain couples TRBV25-1 to TRBJ2-7; D unresolved. This CDR3 is CASSEYLYEQYF. The CDR3 DNA sequence: TGTGCCAGCAGTGAATACCTCTACGAGCAGTACTTC.